The 21 T cell receptor beta chains presented below share a single source sample, sequenced in a study of blood T cell repertoires in COVID-19. Using immunoSEQ multiplex PCR, the repertoire was profiled, and TCRdb retains in-frame clones only, with some absent. This sample yields about 390,000 clones, of which around 87% are seen a single time; about 2% belongs to the top ten. The specimen sequenced was peripheral blood. These receptors were obtained from a woman aged 55-70 years with COVID-19, enrolled during active disease.

J is TRBJ2-3 and V is TRBV7-8; 9 nucleotides agree with TRBD1. V shed 5 bases and J 2 bases; nucleotides not matched to a gene: 8. Germline-derived CDR1 and CDR2 are SGHVS and FQNEAQ. The CDR3 totals 16 residues. The CDR3 DNA follows: TGTGCCAGCAGCACCCGGACAGGGGTCGTCACAGATACGCAGTATTTT. It translates to CASSTRTGVVTDTQYF.

In this sample, this clone turned up a few times. The J gene is TRBJ2-7, the V gene TRBV6-5, with TRBD2 as a possible D gene (5 bases). Germline lookup yields CDR1 MNHEY and CDR2 SVGAGI. The CDR3 is 13 amino acids. V was trimmed by 4 bases and J by 3 bases, leaving 10 bases between them. The CDR3 nucleotides are TGTGCCAGCAGTTTACGAAGCGGCTACGAGCAGTACTTC. Residues: CASSLRSGYEQYF.

V gene TRBV28 combines with J gene TRBJ2-5, with 10 bases that match TRBD1. V lost 3 bases and J lost 6; bases outside the gene matches: 4. Germline V gene data show CDR1 as MDHEN and CDR2 as SYDVKM. The CDR3 is made up of 14 amino acids. The CDR3 protein is CASSLDRGVKTQYF. Here the CDR3 DNA reads TGTGCCAGCAGTTTGGACAGGGGGGTCAAGACCCAGTACTTC.

This clone was found many times. This sequence joins TRBV28 and TRBJ1-5; tentatively, D is TRBD1 (5 bases). CDR3 size: 14 residues. Germline lookup yields CDR1 MDHEN and CDR2 SYDVKM. Trimming pared 1 base from V and 6 bases from J, leaving 10 bases between. The CDR3 reads CASSLFGRAQPQHF. CDR3 nucleotide sequence: TGTGCCAGCAGTTTATTCGGCAGGGCTCAGCCCCAGCATTTT.

The chain couples TRBV28 to TRBJ1-2, with a possible D match to TRBD1 (6 bases). The CDR3 is 15 residues long. V lost 3 bases to trimming and J lost 1 base, with 12 bases between them. Germline lookup yields CDR1 MDHEN and CDR2 SYDVKM. CDR3 sequence (DNA): TGTGCCAGCAGTTTTGGGGGCGCGGGTAACTATGGCTACACCTTC. Its translation: CASSFGGAGNYGYTF.

The chain recombines TRBV7-8 with TRBJ1-4; 7 bases are a match to TRBD1. Germline V lookup: CDR1 SGHVS, CDR2 FQNEAQ. This CDR3 is built from 15 residues. V shed 4 bases, J shed 7 bases, and the junction held 9 bases outside the gene matches. The CDR3 nucleotides read TGTGCCAGCAGCTCCAAGACAGGGTCGGGTGAAAAACTGTTTTTT. This gives the protein CASSSKTGSGEKLFF.

The CDR3 nucleotides are TGTGCCAGAAGCTTCACAGGGTCTCAGGCTTATAGCAATCAGCCCCAGCATTTT. Translating it yields CARSFTGSQAYSNQPQHF. The chain has TRBV5-3 and TRBJ1-5; D possibly corresponds to TRBD1 (6 bases). TRBV5-3 is an ORF; its function is uncertain. Trimming removed 2 bases at V and 0 bases at J, with 18 bases between. The CDR3 runs 18 residues.

The rearrangement uses TRBV5-1 and TRBJ2-3; 11 positions agree with TRBD2. The CDR3 sequence is 15 residues long. V dropped 3 bases and J dropped 6; count of bases not matched to a gene: 6. Looked up from germline, CDR1 is SGHRS and CDR2 is YFSETQ. This CDR3 reads CASSSTSGGPDTQYF. The CDR3 nucleotides read TGCGCCAGCAGCTCCACTAGCGGGGGCCCGGATACGCAGTATTTT.

The rearrangement uses TRBV15 and TRBJ2-1, with 9 bases fitting TRBD2. CDR1 is LNHNV, CDR2 YYDKDF, per germline (reference sequence). J gave up 9 bases and V 3 bases, and 9 bases lay outside the gene matches. This CDR3 is built from 15 residues. CDR3 nucleotide sequence: TGTGCCACCAGCAGGTTAGCGGGGGCCGAGGGTGAGCAGTTCTTC. Amino acid sequence: CATSRLAGAEGEQFF.

The J gene is TRBJ2-1, the V gene TRBV11-2; TRBD1 might be the D (5 bases). Germline V lookup: CDR1 SGHAT, CDR2 FQNNGV. The CDR3 extends over 18 amino acids. Trimming stripped 5 bases from V and 0 bases from J, with 20 bases between. CDR3 in amino acids: CASSPSGSPLRSYNEQFF. The DNA for the CDR3 is TGTGCCAGCAGCCCCTCAGGGTCGCCTCTTCGCTCCTACAATGAGCAGTTCTTC. The complete variable domain, with remaining parts taken from reference TRBV11-2 and TRBJ2-1, reads EAGVAQSPRYKIIEKRQSVAFWCNPISGHATLYWYQQILGQGPKLLIQFQNNGVVDDSQLPKDRFSAERLKGVDSTLKIQPAKLEDSAVYLCASSPSGSPLRSYNEQFFGPGTRLTVL.

This clone was seen just once. This chain joins TRBV7-3 and TRBJ1-2, with TRBD1 matching 8 bases. V lost 4 bases, J lost 5 bases, and 9 bases stayed unmatched. This CDR3 contains 15 residues. The germline V gene has CDR1 SGHTA and CDR2 FQGTGA. The CDR3 spells CASSSRDRLVYGYTF. CDR3 coding DNA: TGTGCCAGCAGCTCTAGGGACAGGCTTGTTTATGGCTACACCTTC.

As to this clone: Additional DNA sequences in this sample encode the identical CDR3. The chain employs TRBV11-2 and TRBJ2-7; a possible D gene is TRBD1 (5 bases). Germline values: CDR1 SGHAT, CDR2 FQNNGV. The V gene lost 1 base and the J gene lost 4 bases, with 11 bases spanning the gap. The CDR3 is made up of 14 amino acids. CDR3 protein: CASSLGRDSYEQYF. CDR3 nucleotides: TGTGCCAGCAGCTTAGGACGCGACAGTTACGAGCAGTACTTC. The variable domain in full, with the rest retrieved from reference TRBV11-2 and TRBJ2-7, is EAGVAQSPRYKIIEKRQSVAFWCNPISGHATLYWYQQILGQGPKLLIQFQNNGVVDDSQLPKDRFSAERLKGVDSTLKIQPAKLEDSAVYLCASSLGRDSYEQYFGPGTRLTVT.

V usage is TRBV29-1 and J usage is TRBJ2-7, with D perhaps TRBD2 (7 bases). V dropped 1 base and J dropped 3 bases, with 16 bases sitting between them. The CDR3 loop spans 15 amino acids. Germline V CDR1 and CDR2: SQVTM, ANQGSEA. DNA of the CDR3: TGCAGCGTTGAAGTGAGTGGGGGGGCTAACTACGAGCAGTACTTC. This gives the protein CSVEVSGGANYEQYF.

The chain joins TRBV4-1 to TRBJ2-1, with TRBD2 matching over 10 bases. The V gene's germline CDR1 is MGHRA and CDR2 YSYEKL. This CDR3 is built from 16 residues. V shed 1 base and J 7 bases; nucleotides not matched to a gene: 7. CDR3 loop: CASSQAGSGGRNEQFF. The CDR3 bases are TGCGCCAGCAGCCAAGCGGGTAGCGGGGGGAGAAATGAGCAGTTCTTC.

The chain carries TRBV5-1 and TRBJ1-1; 8 bases are a match to TRBD1. The ends lost 4 bases at V and 1 base at J; junction bases unmatched: 3. From germline, CDR1 is SGHRS and CDR2 YFSETQ. The CDR3 contains 14 residues. The CDR3 DNA reads TGCGCCAGCAGCCGGGACAGGCAGAACACTGAAGCTTTCTTT. This gives the protein CASSRDRQNTEAFF.

V gene TRBV19 combines with J gene TRBJ1-1; D ambiguous. Germline CDR1 reads LNHDA; CDR2 reads SQIVND (reference sequence). CDR3 length: 13 amino acids. Trimming left V 10 bases short and J 3 bases short, with 15 bases between. This chain's CDR3 is CATTRDLYTEAFF. As DNA, the CDR3 is TGTGCCACCACTCGGGATTTGTACACTGAAGCTTTCTTT.

In its sample, this clone was seen a few times. The genes are TRBV2 and TRBJ1-2, with TRBD1 matching 10 bases. CDR1 and CDR2 from the germline V gene are SNHLY and FYNNEI. The length of the CDR3 is 13 residues. Trimming took 4 bases from V and 6 from J; bases not matched to a gene: 2. Written as DNA, the CDR3 is TGTGCCAGCAGTGGGGACAGGGGCCATGGCTACACCTTC. Amino acid sequence: CASSGDRGHGYTF. Supplemented by reference TRBV2 and TRBJ1-2, the full variable domain reads EPEVTQTPSHQVTQMGQEVILRCVPISNHLYFYWYRQILGQKVEFLVSFYNNEISEKSEIFDDQFSVERPDGSNFTLKIRSTKLEDSAMYFCASSGDRGHGYTFGSGTRLTVV.

The chain joins TRBV2 to TRBJ2-7; D is possibly TRBD1 (5 bases). The CDR3 consists of 14 residues. The V gene's germline CDR1 is SNHLY and CDR2 FYNNEI. Trimming shortened V by 4 bases and J by 4 bases, and 14 bases separated the two germline ends. The CDR3 loop reads CASSGPGYMYEQYF. The CDR3, as DNA: TGTGCCAGCAGTGGGCCAGGGTACATGTACGAGCAGTACTTC.

This clone appeared a few times. The chain links TRBV6-6 to TRBJ1-1; TRBD1 matches at 7 bases. CDR1 is MNHNY, CDR2 SVGAGI, per germline (reference sequence). The V segment lost 2 bases and the J segment 10 bases; nucleotides outside the gene matches: 7. The CDR3 is 13 amino acids. The chain's CDR3 is CASSYEGAIGAFF. Here the CDR3 DNA reads TGTGCCAGCAGTTACGAGGGGGCGATCGGAGCTTTCTTT.

This clone showed up just once. This sequence joins TRBV6-5 and TRBJ2-5; 13 nucleotides line up with TRBD2. CDR1 and CDR2 from the germline V gene are MNHEY and SVGAGI. The CDR3 sequence is 15 residues long. V was pared by 4 bases and J by 3 bases, with 2 bases of the junction left unmatched. The CDR3, as DNA: TGTGCCAGCAGTTTCACTAGCGGGGGGGAAGAGACCCAGTACTTC. The encoded protein is CASSFTSGGEETQYF.

The CDR3 nucleotides are TGCGCCAGCAGCGGCGTTGGGACAGGGACTAATCAGCCCCAGCATTTT. Translated, it gives CASSGVGTGTNQPQHF. J is TRBJ1-5 and V is TRBV5-1; TRBD1 aligns across 9 bases. Trimming took 4 bases from V and 4 from J; bases not matched to a gene: 9. There are 16 residues in the CDR3. Germline assignment: CDR1 SGHRS and CDR2 YFSETQ.